The next 19 T cell receptor beta chains were all read from a single sample in a study of T cells in Graves' hyperthyroidism and ophthalmopathy. TCR beta CDR3 sequences were amplified from RNA transcripts. A set of HTBI primers served as the primers for a first-round RT-PCR of the TCR CDR3. MiXCR, applied by TCRdb to the multiplex PCR reads, yields one record per CDR3 protein. This sample has about 200,000 distinct CDR3 sequences, with 18% found just once. Source material: blood. These receptors all stem from a middle-aged man with Graves' hyperthyroidism.

This clonotype was detected a few times. The genes are TRBV6-6 and TRBJ2-7, with 8 bases identical to TRBD1. V gave up 0 bases and J gave up 0 bases; unmatched junction bases: 1. CDR3 length equals 15 residues. In germline, CDR1 is MNHNY, CDR2 SVGAGI (reference sequence). The CDR3 is CASSYSDRDSYEQYF. The CDR3, as DNA: TGTGCCAGCAGTTACTCGGACAGGGACTCCTACGAGCAGTACTTC.

Many counts were recorded for this clonotype. This rearrangement joins TRBV28 to TRBJ2-3; TRBD1 matches 7 bases. The CDR3 totals 14 residues. Germline CDR1 and CDR2: MDHEN and SYDVKM. V was pared by 6 bases and J by 1 base, with 4 bases of the junction left unmatched. As DNA, the CDR3 is TGTGCCAGCAGCAAGACAGGGCGCACAGATACGCAGTATTTT. Translation gives CASSKTGRTDTQYF.

This clonotype has just a few counts. This chain connects TRBV20-1 to TRBJ1-1; D remains unclear. The CDR3 contains 13 residues. Trimming shortened V by 3 bases and J by 4 bases, and 12 bases separated the two germline ends. Germline-derived CDR1 and CDR2 are DFQATT and SNEGSKA (reference sequence). CDR3 coding DNA: TGCAGTGCTAGCGGTGGGGAGAGCACTGAAGCTTTCTTT. Encoded protein: CSASGGESTEAFF.

Only a few counts were recorded for this clonotype. The CDR3 coding sequence is TGTGCCAGCAGTGAATTGGGTACTAACACCGGGGAGCTGTTTTTT. Translation gives CASSELGTNTGELFF. The rearrangement joins TRBV2 to TRBJ2-2; D remains ambiguous. Germline assignment: CDR1 SNHLY and CDR2 FYNNEI. Trimming stripped 2 bases from V and 2 bases from J, with 9 bases between. The CDR3 is 15 residues long.

Notes on this clonotype: Being one base from a much bigger clone, this may be a read error. V usage is TRBV20-1 and J usage is TRBJ1-1; 11 bases map to TRBD1. Trimming took 7 bases from V and 4 from J; bases not matched to a gene: 17. The CDR3 contains 17 residues. Germline CDR1 and CDR2: DFQATT and SNEGSKA (reference sequence). This CDR3 reads CSVTFGQGATMGTEAFF. CDR3 nucleotide sequence: TGCAGTGTAACCTTTGGACAGGGGGCGACCATGGGCACTGAAGCTTTCTTT.

The chain couples TRBV19 to TRBJ1-5, with D uncertain. The CDR3 is 14 amino acids. The germline V gene has CDR1 LNHDA and CDR2 SQIVND (reference sequence). V lost 7 bases, J lost 1 base, and 11 bases lay in between. The CDR3 spells CASKRRESNQPQHF. The CDR3 DNA follows: TGTGCCAGTAAGAGAAGAGAAAGCAATCAGCCCCAGCATTTT.

This clonotype was observed many times. The CDR3 sequence is CASSSDLTAYSNQPQHF. For the CDR3, the DNA is TGTGCCAGCAGTTCTGACTTGACAGCCTATAGCAATCAGCCCCAGCATTTT. The V and J genes are TRBV28 and TRBJ1-5; a weak D match, TRBD1 (5 bases). The ends were cut back, 4 bases at V and 0 bases at J, with 16 bases in the middle. CDR3 length equals 17 residues. Germline V lookup: CDR1 MDHEN, CDR2 SYDVKM.

This clonotype was recorded at least ten times. This sequence joins TRBV7-9 and TRBJ2-7, with 7 bases identical to TRBD1. Germline V lookup: CDR1 SEHNR, CDR2 FQNEAQ (reference sequence). CDR3 length equals 14 residues. V trimming: 5 bases; J trimming: 2 bases; junction bases outside the gene matches: 6. The chain's CDR3 is CASSQTGTAYEQYF. The CDR3, as DNA: TGTGCCAGCAGCCAAACCGGGACAGCCTACGAGCAGTACTTC.

The chain carries TRBV3-1 and TRBJ2-2; 10 bases align to TRBD1. The CDR3 contains 15 residues. Per germline, CDR1 LGHDT and CDR2 YNNKEL (reference sequence). Trimming removed 6 bases from V and 4 bases from J; junction bases left unmatched: 5. CDR3 DNA: TGTGCCAGCAGTCTTGGGACAGGGGTCACCGGGGAGCTGTTTTTT. Translation: CASSLGTGVTGELFF.

In its sample, this clonotype was seen many times. The genes are TRBV5-6 and TRBJ2-5, with TRBD2 as a possible D gene (6 bases). Trimming stripped 1 base from V and 5 bases from J, with 15 bases between. This CDR3 is 15 amino acids long. Germline lookup yields CDR1 SGHDT and CDR2 YYEEEE. The CDR3: CASSLLRDGVETQYF. The CDR3 coding sequence is TGTGCCAGCAGCTTGTTGCGGGACGGCGTGGAGACCCAGTACTTC.

This clonotype was detected many times. The CDR3 loop reads CASQDVGSYEQYF. The CDR3, as DNA: TGTGCCAGCCAGGACGTGGGCTCCTACGAGCAGTACTTC. This sequence joins TRBV2 and TRBJ2-7; no reliable D call. V gave up 8 bases and J gave up 0 bases, with 11 bases separating them. The CDR3 covers 13 residues. The germline V gene encodes CDR1 SNHLY and CDR2 FYNNEI.

The V call is TRBV11-3, the J call TRBJ2-1; possibly TRBD1 or TRBD2 for D (5 bases each). Trimming stripped 5 bases from V and 6 bases from J, with 17 bases between. Germline CDR1 reads SGHNT; CDR2 reads YENEEA. The length of the CDR3 is 15 residues. CDR3 residues: CASSHGAWEFNEQFF. As DNA, the CDR3 is TGTGCCAGCAGCCACGGGGCGTGGGAATTCAATGAGCAGTTCTTC.

This clonotype was picked up a small number of times. The V gene is TRBV20-1, the J gene TRBJ1-2; D unclear. The CDR3 covers 11 residues. Trimming removed 4 bases from V and 4 bases from J, with 7 bases in between. Per the germline V gene, CDR1 is DFQATT and CDR2 is SNEGSKA (reference sequence). CDR3 bases: TGCAGTGCTACAAATAGCTATGGCTACACCTTC. Amino acids: CSATNSYGYTF.

This chain uses TRBV5-5 with TRBJ1-6; unclear D gene. Germline CDR1 is SGHKS and CDR2 is YYEKEE (reference sequence). The CDR3 is 16 residues long. Trimming pared 4 bases from V and 5 bases from J, leaving 16 bases between. The CDR3 loop reads CASSRDIFGNNSPLHF. CDR3 DNA sequence: TGTGCCAGCAGCCGGGATATATTTGGGAATAATTCACCCCTCCACTTT.

This clonotype appeared many times. The rearrangement links TRBV20-1 to TRBJ1-5, with 10 bases fitting TRBD1. This CDR3 comprises 14 residues. Germline loops: CDR1 DFQATT, CDR2 SNEGSKA (reference sequence). After removal of 7 bases from V and 6 bases from J, the junction contained 9 bases not matched to a gene. The CDR3 loop is CSVVKTGGGQPQHF. Here the CDR3 DNA reads TGCAGTGTTGTAAAGACAGGGGGCGGTCAGCCCCAGCATTTT.

This clonotype was observed many times. The V gene is TRBV20-1, the J gene TRBJ1-1; 7 nucleotides line up with TRBD1. Germline-derived CDR1 and CDR2 are DFQATT and SNEGSKA (reference sequence). The CDR3 sequence is 14 residues long. Trimming removed 5 bases from V and 0 bases from J; junction bases left unmatched: 6. The CDR3 loop reads CSAYPGQVNTEAFF. DNA of the CDR3: TGCAGTGCTTACCCCGGACAGGTGAACACTGAAGCTTTCTTT.

This clonotype was recorded many times. This sequence joins TRBV7-2 and TRBJ2-7, with D perhaps TRBD2 (7 bases). The V end lost 5 bases, the J end lost 2 bases, and 19 bases lay between the germline ends. The CDR3 runs 16 residues. Germline V gene sequence: CDR1 SGHTA, CDR2 FQGNSA. The CDR3 coding sequence is TGTGCCAGCAGCCCGTCTGGGGGGGGCCCCCCCTACGAGCAGTACTTC. Translation: CASSPSGGGPPYEQYF.

Details on this clonotype: A read error may explain this, as a much larger clone is one base away. The rearrangement links TRBV27 to TRBJ2-5; 8 bases fit TRBD1. There are 15 residues in the CDR3. Germline CDR1 reads MNHEY; CDR2 reads SMNVEV (reference sequence). V was clipped by 0 bases and J by 5 bases; unmatched bases: 5. The DNA of the CDR3 is TGTGCCAGCAGTTTATCGCAGGGGGCTTTGGAGACCCAGTACTTC. Translating gives CASSLSQGALETQYF.

This clonotype occurred many times. The V and J genes are TRBV6-6 and TRBJ1-2; perhaps TRBD1 as D (6 bases). This CDR3 is built from 15 residues. The V gene's germline CDR1 is MNHNY and CDR2 SVGAGI (reference sequence). V was shortened by 1 base and J by 2 bases, with 11 bases between the two germline ends. The CDR3 is CASSYYRAANYGYTF. DNA of the CDR3: TGTGCCAGCAGTTACTACAGGGCGGCGAACTATGGCTACACCTTC.